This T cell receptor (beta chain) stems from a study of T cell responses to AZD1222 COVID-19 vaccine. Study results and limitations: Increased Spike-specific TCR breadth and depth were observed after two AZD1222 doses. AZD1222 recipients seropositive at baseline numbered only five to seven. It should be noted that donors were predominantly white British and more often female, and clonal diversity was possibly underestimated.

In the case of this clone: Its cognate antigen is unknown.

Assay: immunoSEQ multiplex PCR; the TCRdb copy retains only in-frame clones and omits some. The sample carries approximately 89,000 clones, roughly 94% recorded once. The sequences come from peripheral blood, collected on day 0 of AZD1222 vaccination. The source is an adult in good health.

Written as DNA, the CDR3 is TGTGCCAGCAGCCCGGACGGATTAACTAATGAAAAACTGTTTTTT. It encodes CASSPDGLTNEKLFF. This chain connects TRBV5-5 to TRBJ1-4; D call uncertain. Germline V gene data show CDR1 as SGHKS and CDR2 as YYEKEE (reference sequence). V lost 4 bases and J 1 base, leaving 11 bases between the germline ends. The CDR3 extends over 15 amino acids.